This T cell receptor (beta chain) was sequenced during a study of neurological immune-mediated disorders. This clonotype occurred a few times. What it recognizes is unknown. cDNA synthesis was performed by 5'RACE with 10-nucleotide random UMIs. Sequencing runs each yielded over 200 million TCR-beta sequences from 15-18 subjects. TCRdb independently ran MiXCR on the 5' RACE reads; one entry per CDR3 protein. The sample consists of roughly 98,000 distinct CDR3 sequences, approximately 13% of them appearing once. Study results and limitations: HTLV-1-associated myelopathy had the most TCR clonal expansion, whereas multiple sclerosis had the least (lower than in healthy controls). No CDR3 amino acid sequences recurred among expanded clones across subjects, suggesting private repertoires in all groups.

Time point of the sample: longitudinal time-point 2. In germline, CDR1 is SGHTA, CDR2 FQGNSA. V was shortened by 5 bases and J by 6 bases, with 17 bases between the two germline ends. There are 14 residues in the CDR3. Sequenced input: PBMCs. The chain carries TRBV7-2 and TRBJ2-7; possible D gene TRBD1, 7 bases. This receptor was obtained from a female donor with HTLV-1-associated myelopathy (HAM/TSP). The CDR3 is CASSSTWQGGEQYF. Here the CDR3 DNA reads TGTGCCAGCAGCAGTACCTGGCAGGGGGGCGAGCAGTACTTC.